One and the same sample provided the 10 T cell receptor beta chains below, sequenced in a study of Tregs in tolerant kidney transplant recipients. Some clones are missing from TCRdb's copy, which holds only in-frame ones; the method was immunoSEQ multiplex PCR. The data contain 90,000 or so clones, more than 90% of them seen just once; the ten biggest clones take up over 4%. Sequenced: CD8+ T cells from blood. Source of these receptors: a human donor in good health.

V is TRBV4-1 and J is TRBJ1-2, with D unresolved. The CDR3 loop spans 14 amino acids. CDR1 and CDR2 (germline): MGHRA, YSYEKL. The V and J ends lost 0 bases and 7 bases respectively, with 12 bases between them. The CDR3 is CASSQDGLPSGYTF. CDR3 sequence (DNA): TGCGCCAGCAGCCAAGATGGTCTTCCCTCTGGCTACACCTTC.

The J gene is TRBJ2-5, the V gene TRBV27; D is perhaps TRBD1 or TRBD2 (6 bases each). Germline CDR1 MNHEY, CDR2 SMNVEV (reference sequence). This CDR3 contains 14 residues. V lost 3 bases, J lost 4 bases, and 12 bases lay in between. The DNA of the CDR3 is TGTGCCAGCAGTTTGGAGGGGGGCCGAGAGACCCAGTACTTC. Translation: CASSLEGGRETQYF.

This rearrangement joins TRBV18 to TRBJ2-1; D is uncertain. From germline, CDR1 is KGHSH and CDR2 LQKENI. Deletions cut 4 bases from V and 5 bases from J, with 6 bases between. The CDR3 runs 12 residues. The CDR3 sequence: CASSLGNNEQFF. The CDR3 DNA follows: TGTGCCAGCTCACTCGGCAACAATGAGCAGTTCTTC.

This rearrangement joins TRBV27 to TRBJ1-2; D remains ambiguous. Germline V gene lookup returns CDR1 MNHEY and CDR2 SMNVEV (reference sequence). Between the trimmed V and J ends, which lost 3 bases and 2 bases, there was a span of 7 bases. The CDR3 covers 13 residues. The CDR3, as DNA: TGTGCCAGCAGTTTTGGGCAGAACTATGGCTACACCTTC. It specifies CASSFGQNYGYTF.

The V and J genes are TRBV7-8 and TRBJ1-6; 10 nucleotides match TRBD1. The V gene's germline CDR1 is SGHVS and CDR2 FQNEAQ. CDR3 length: 15 amino acids. J gave up 10 bases and V 5 bases, and 8 bases lay outside the gene matches. The CDR3 protein is CASSPGTGAGSPLHF. In DNA, the CDR3 is TGTGCCAGCAGCCCCGGGACAGGGGCCGGCTCACCCCTCCACTTT.

On this clone: Other nucleotide sequences from this sample produce the same CDR3. The chain is built from TRBV27 and TRBJ1-2; D perhaps matches TRBD1 (6 bases). Germline V lookup: CDR1 MNHEY, CDR2 SMNVEV (reference sequence). The CDR3 contains 13 residues. V dropped 2 bases and J dropped 6 bases, with 10 bases sitting between them. CDR3 in amino acids: CASSLGGRDGYTF. The CDR3 DNA reads TGTGCCAGCAGTTTAGGGGGGCGTGATGGCTACACCTTC.

This chain links TRBV5-6 with TRBJ2-3, with D unresolved. Germline V lookup: CDR1 SGHDT, CDR2 YYEEEE. V was clipped by 0 bases and J by 1 base, with 12 bases between them. The CDR3 contains 16 residues. This chain's CDR3 is CASSLGLGDGTDTQYF. The CDR3 DNA is TGTGCCAGCAGCTTGGGACTGGGTGATGGCACAGATACGCAGTATTTT.

The chain is built from TRBV5-6 and TRBJ2-2; 11 bases agree with TRBD2. Germline V gene sequence: CDR1 SGHDT, CDR2 YYEEEE. Germline trimming cut 4 bases from V and 4 bases from J; bases unmatched to any gene: 12. CDR3 length: 18 amino acids. CDR3 in DNA: TGTGCCAGCAGCGTCGAAAAAACTAGCGGGAGTTTCACCGGGGAGCTGTTTTTT. It encodes CASSVEKTSGSFTGELFF. Full variable domain (rest looked up from reference TRBV5-6 and TRBJ2-2): DAGVTQSPTHLIKTRGQQVTLRCSPKSGHDTVSWYQQALGQGPQFIFQYYEEEERQRGNFPDRFSGHQFPNYSSELNVNALLLGDSALYLCASSVEKTSGSFTGELFFGEGSRLTVL.

CDR3 sequence reads: CASSYQGGTGANVLTF. The CDR3 region has the DNA TGTGCCAGCAGTTACCAGGGTGGGACTGGGGCCAACGTCCTGACTTTC. The chain is built from TRBV6-5 and TRBJ2-6, with a tentative D call TRBD1 (5 bases). CDR1 and CDR2 from the germline V gene are MNHEY and SVGAGI. V was clipped by 2 bases and J by 2 bases, with 10 bases between them. The CDR3 runs to 16 residues.

The genes are TRBV6-6 and TRBJ2-7; perhaps TRBD1 as D (5 bases). Germline values: CDR1 MNHNY, CDR2 SVGAGI (reference sequence). This CDR3 comprises 14 residues. V lost 0 bases and J 1 base, leaving 7 bases between the germline ends. CDR3 protein: CASSYSDSSYEQYF. CDR3 DNA: TGTGCCAGCAGTTACTCTGACAGTTCCTACGAGCAGTACTTC.